Listed below are T cell receptor beta chains from one sample, sequenced in a study of long-term antiretroviral therapy in people with HIV. TCRdb's copy holds only in-frame clones and misses some; the assay was immunoSEQ multiplex PCR. The data contain around 30,000 clones, roughly 84% of them singletons. The starting material was unsorted PBMCs, obtained 0.4 years after starting antiretroviral therapy. The receptors were sampled from a man between 18 and 35 years old with HIV. Each CDR3 is given with its conserved first and last residue. Fields, in order: D gene, V gene, clone size, J gene, CDR3 length, CDR3 DNA, CDR3 protein. A D gene is named only where the DNA matches it firmly. A clone size is listed for some rows: how often the clone was seen (once, few, many), or a class if it is expanded.

TRBD2	TRBV7-8	-	TRBJ2-2	18	TGTGCCAGCAGCCCGGGAGGACTAGCGGGAGAATGGCCCGGGGAGCTGTTTTTT	CASSPGGLAGEWPGELFF
-	TRBV7-2	-	TRBJ1-4	17	TGTGCCAGCAGCTTAGGTGCTGGTGAGGGGACTAATGAAAAACTGTTTTTT	CASSLGAGEGTNEKLFF
-	TRBV18	-	TRBJ1-2	13	TGTGCCAGCTCACAGGGTTCTAACTATGGCTACACCTTC	CASSQGSNYGYTF
-	TRBV4-1	-	TRBJ1-2	13	TGCGCCAGCAGCCAAGGGCAGGTCAATGGCTACACCTTC	CASSQGQVNGYTF
TRBD1	TRBV27	-	TRBJ2-6	18	TGTGCCAGCAGTTTCTCCGGGACAGGGGCATCTGGGGCCAACGTCCTGACTTTC	CASSFSGTGASGANVLTF
TRBD1	TRBV11-2	-	TRBJ1-2	15	TGTGCCAGCAGCTTCCCCACAGGGGCGTGGAATGGCTACACCTTC	CASSFPTGAWNGYTF
-	TRBV4-1	-	TRBJ2-7	12	TGCGCCAGCAGCCATGAGGATTACGAGCAGTACTTC	CASSHEDYEQYF
-	TRBV11-2	few	TRBJ2-7	14	TGTGCCAGCAGTTACCGGGGGCAGATCTACGAGCAGTACTTC	CASSYRGQIYEQYF
-	TRBV4-1	-	TRBJ1-1	15	TGCGCCAGCAGCCGCGTCCGAGGGCAGTCTACGGTGGCTTTCTTT	CASSRVRGQSTVAFF
TRBD2	TRBV18	-	TRBJ2-1	17	TGTGCCAGCTCACCTTCCCTAGCGGGAGGGCCGAGGAATGAGCAGTTCTTC	CASSPSLAGGPRNEQFF
-	TRBV11-2	-	TRBJ2-6	15	TGTGCCAGCAGCTTAAGTACAGCCGGGGCCAACGTCCTGACTTTC	CASSLSTAGANVLTF
-	TRBV9	-	TRBJ2-7	15	TGTGCCAGCAGCGTAGTCGACGGGGGGCCCTACGAGCAGTACTTC	CASSVVDGGPYEQYF
-	TRBV11-2	-	TRBJ2-7	14	TGTGCCAGCAGCTTAGACGGCCTTCTCTACGAGCAGTACTTC	CASSLDGLLYEQYF
TRBD2	TRBV29-1	-	TRBJ2-5	15	TGCAGCGTTGCGGGGAGGGGTGTATCCTCCGAGACCCAGTACTTC	CSVAGRGVSSETQYF
TRBD2	TRBV27	-	TRBJ2-7	16	TGTGCCAGCAGTTCCCTCGGGCGGGGGTACGGATACGAGCAGTACTTC	CASSSLGRGYGYEQYF
-	TRBV18	-	TRBJ2-1	12	TGTGCCAGCTCACCGTCTCGGAGTGAGCAGTTCTTC	CASSPSRSEQFF
TRBD1	TRBV9	-	TRBJ1-2	17	TGTGCCAGCAGCGTAGAAGGGCGAGGACAGGGCGACTATGGCTACACCTTC	CASSVEGRGQGDYGYTF
-	TRBV4-1	-	TRBJ2-1	15	TGCGCCAGCAGCCAAGTGGCGGACTCCTACAATGAGCAGTTCTTC	CASSQVADSYNEQFF
TRBD1	TRBV5-6	-	TRBJ1-4	14	TGTGCCAGCAGCTTAGGACAGGGAATTGAAAAACTGTTTTTT	CASSLGQGIEKLFF
-	TRBV7-9	-	TRBJ2-7	14	TGTGCCAGCAGCCCTCCGATGATATTGACAGCCGAGTACTTC	CASSPPMILTAEYF
-	TRBV19	-	TRBJ1-1	14	TGTGCCAGTAGTATTTCGGGGGCTTTAACTGAAGCTTTCTTT	CASSISGALTEAFF
TRBD1	TRBV6-5	once	TRBJ1-2	15	TGTGCCAGCAGTTACGGCCGGGACAGAATCTATGGCTACACCTTC	CASSYGRDRIYGYTF
-	TRBV6-5	-	TRBJ2-6	13	TGTGCCAGCAGCTCCTCTGGGGCCAACGTCCTGACTTTC	CASSSSGANVLTF
TRBD1	TRBV27	-	TRBJ1-5	14	TGTGCCAGCAGTTGGGCAGGGGGGCATCAGCCCCAGCATTTT	CASSWAGGHQPQHF
-	TRBV14	once	TRBJ2-7	15	TGTGCCAGCAGCCAAGGGCCAGGGCTGACCTACGAGCAGTACTTC	CASSQGPGLTYEQYF
-	TRBV9	-	TRBJ1-1	16	TGTGCCAGCAGCGTAGGGGGAGGGGCCATGAACACTGAAGCTTTCTTT	CASSVGGGAMNTEAFF
-	TRBV9	few	TRBJ1-3	16	TGTGCCAGCAGCGGGGGGGACTTCTCCTCTGGAAACACCATATATTTT	CASSGGDFSSGNTIYF
-	TRBV19	once	TRBJ2-1	15	TGTGCCAGTAGTGGGGGACACCAAATACACAATGAGCAGTTCTTC	CASSGGHQIHNEQFF
-	TRBV11-2	-	TRBJ1-2	12	TGTGCCAGCAGCTTAGACGCCGTCGTCTACACCTTC	CASSLDAVVYTF